Following are 18 T cell receptor beta chains from one sample sequenced in a study of control samples from healthy donors and cancer patients. Assay used: immunoSEQ multiplex PCR; TCRdb lists only in-frame clones, some missing. This table holds around 57,000 clones, less than 95% found once. The sequencing sample was made of PBMCs. All receptors come from a man aged 30-40 years with colorectal cancer.

This chain uses TRBV7-2 with TRBJ1-3, with D possibly matching TRBD1 (5 bases). V lost 1 base, J lost 0 bases, and 19 bases lay in between. This CDR3 spans 19 amino acids. CDR1 is SGHTA, CDR2 FQGNSA, per germline. The CDR3 protein is CASSLVGRASLFSGNTIYF. As DNA, the CDR3 is TGTGCCAGCAGCTTAGTAGGCAGGGCATCTCTATTCTCTGGAAACACCATATATTTT. Looking up the rest from reference TRBV7-2 and TRBJ1-3 gives the full variable domain: GAGVSQSPSNKVTEKGKDVELRCDPISGHTALYWYRQSLGQGLEFLIYFQGNSAPDKSGLPSDRFSAERTGGSVSTLTIQRTQQEDSAVYLCASSLVGRASLFSGNTIYFGEGSWLTVV.

This rearrangement joins TRBV7-9 to TRBJ1-2, with D unclear. V gave up 1 base and J gave up 2 bases, with 11 bases separating them. Germline V lookup: CDR1 SEHNR, CDR2 FQNEAQ (reference sequence). The CDR3 is 15 residues long. The chain's CDR3 is CASSLEKNPNYGYTF. CDR3 DNA: TGTGCCAGCAGCTTAGAGAAAAACCCAAACTATGGCTACACCTTC.

The V gene is TRBV5-5, the J gene TRBJ1-6; D call uncertain. Germline lookup yields CDR1 SGHKS and CDR2 YYEKEE (reference sequence). There are 14 residues in the CDR3. Between the trimmed V and J ends, which lost 2 bases and 5 bases, there was a span of 8 bases. CDR3 DNA: TGTGCCAGCAGCTTTGTTGCCGATAATTCACCCCTCCACTTT. Translated, it gives CASSFVADNSPLHF.

This chain joins TRBV12-5 and TRBJ2-3; D remains unclear. The CDR3 covers 16 residues. V was cut by 4 bases and J by 5 bases, with 19 bases left in between. The germline CDR1 and CDR2 sequences are LGHNT and FRNRAP. CDR3: CASGSRYPGVGDTQYF. CDR3 bases: TGTGCTAGTGGTTCCCGGTACCCTGGCGTTGGAGATACGCAGTATTTT.

The chain couples TRBV4-1 to TRBJ1-2; maybe TRBD1 (6 bases). V was clipped by 1 base and J by 7 bases, with 10 bases between them. In germline, CDR1 is MGHRA, CDR2 YSYEKL. The CDR3 contains 13 residues. In DNA form, the CDR3 reads TGCGCCAGCAGCCAAGTAGGGGGGGGTGGCTACACCTTC. As protein: CASSQVGGGGYTF.

The chain combines TRBV9 with TRBJ2-1, with 7 nucleotides matching TRBD2. The V segment lost 4 bases and the J segment 6 bases; nucleotides outside the gene matches: 4. Germline CDR1 SGDLS, CDR2 YYNGEE. This CDR3 contains 13 residues. The CDR3 nucleotides are TGTGCCAGCAGCCCCGCGGGAGCCAATGAGCAGTTCTTC. Translation gives CASSPAGANEQFF.

This chain connects TRBV19 to TRBJ1-3; TRBD1 might be the D (6 bases). The CDR3 has 14 amino acids. The germline V and J ends were trimmed by 9 bases and 4 bases, with 16 bases remaining between them. Germline loops: CDR1 LNHDA, CDR2 SQIVND (reference sequence). The CDR3 coding sequence is TGTGCCAGCAGTCACAGGGCGTCCGGAAACACCATATATTTT. It translates to CASSHRASGNTIYF.

This chain connects TRBV9 to TRBJ2-5; TRBD1 aligns across 7 bases. J lost 2 bases, V lost 4 bases, and 8 bases had no gene match. Germline V gene sequence: CDR1 SGDLS, CDR2 YYNGEE. CDR3 length: 15 amino acids. The chain's CDR3 is CASSPGQLLQETQYF. Here the CDR3 DNA reads TGTGCCAGCAGCCCGGGACAGCTCCTGCAAGAGACCCAGTACTTC.

Here the CDR3 reads CATSDWGTGRTDTQYF. For the CDR3, the DNA is TGTGCCACCAGTGATTGGGGGACAGGGAGAACAGATACGCAGTATTTT. The chain carries TRBV24-1 and TRBJ2-3; 9 bases map to TRBD1. The germline gives CDR1 KGHDR, CDR2 SFDVKD. The ends lost 2 bases at V and 3 bases at J; junction bases unmatched: 5. This CDR3 contains 16 residues.

J is TRBJ1-4 and V is TRBV27; D remains unclear. This CDR3 region has 13 residues. CDR1 and CDR2 (germline): MNHEY, SMNVEV (reference sequence). V was trimmed by 2 bases and J by 5 bases, leaving 6 bases between them. For the CDR3, the DNA is TGTGCCAGCAGTTTAACGGTCAATGAAAAACTGTTTTTT. It specifies CASSLTVNEKLFF.

This rearrangement joins TRBV29-1 to TRBJ1-3; tentatively, D is TRBD1 (5 bases). In germline, CDR1 is SQVTM, CDR2 ANQGSEA. This CDR3 is 14 amino acids long. V lost 4 bases to trimming and J lost 5 bases, with 15 bases between them. DNA for the CDR3: TGCAGCGTTGGTTTTCTGGGGCTGAGAAACACCATATATTTT. Its protein product is CSVGFLGLRNTIYF. Based on the CDR3 plus reference TRBV29-1 and TRBJ1-3, the full variable domain is SAVISQKPSRDICQRGTSLTIQCQVDSQVTMMFWYRQQPGQSLTLIATANQGSEATYESGFVIDKFPISRPNLTFSTLTVSNMSPEDSSIYLCSVGFLGLRNTIYFGEGSWLTVV.

This clone was counted a single time. The V gene is TRBV5-1, the J gene TRBJ2-3, with TRBD2 matching over 7 bases. In germline, CDR1 is SGHRS, CDR2 YFSETQ. CDR3 length: 16 amino acids. With 0 bases clipped from V and 1 base from J, the junction kept 5 bases outside the gene matches. The DNA of the CDR3 is TGCGCCAGCAGCTTGGCAGGCCTAGCGGGCACAGATACGCAGTATTTT. This encodes CASSLAGLAGTDTQYF. Full variable domain (remainder filled in from reference TRBV5-1 and TRBJ2-3): KAGVTQTPRYLIKTRGQQVTLSCSPISGHRSVSWYQQTPGQGLQFLFEYFSETQRNKGNFPGRFSGRQFSNSRSEMNVSTLELGDSALYLCASSLAGLAGTDTQYFGPGTRLTVL.

As DNA, the CDR3 is TGTGCCAGCAGCCAAGGGACAGGGGGCGCCGGGGCTTTCTTT. It yields the protein CASSQGTGGAGAFF. The chain links TRBV3-1 (or the pseudogene TRBV3-2) to TRBJ1-1; 11 bases match TRBD1. CDR1 LGHDT and CDR2 YNNKEL come from the germline V gene (reference sequence). This CDR3 has 14 amino acids. V shed 1 base and J 11 bases; nucleotides not matched to a gene: 6.

This clone was seen just once. This chain joins TRBV11-2 and TRBJ1-2, with D unresolved. Germline-derived CDR1 and CDR2 are SGHAT and FQNNGV. Trimming took off 6 bases at V and 6 bases at J, with 23 bases between the two ends. This CDR3 has 16 amino acids. CDR3 coding DNA: TGTGCCAGCAGGGTACCGGTGGGCATAGTTATGCATGGCTACACCTTC. This sequence encodes CASRVPVGIVMHGYTF.

This clone was recorded once. The chain recombines TRBV19 with TRBJ1-2; D not certain. The CDR3 length is 14 residues. V was shortened by 5 bases and J by 4 bases, with 14 bases between the two germline ends. CDR1 is LNHDA, CDR2 SQIVND, per germline (reference sequence). The CDR3 DNA reads as TGTGCCAGTAGTCCCAGTCAATACGCCTATGGCTACACCTTC. It codes for CASSPSQYAYGYTF.

The V gene is TRBV5-4, the J gene TRBJ2-2; D is unresolved. The CDR3 contains 16 residues. With 1 base removed from V and 5 bases from J, the gap between germline ends came to 15 bases. CDR1 is SGHNT, CDR2 YYREEE, per germline (reference sequence). The chain's CDR3 is CASSLFLMPGTGELFF. CDR3 DNA: TGTGCCAGCAGCTTGTTTTTAATGCCCGGGACCGGGGAGCTGTTTTTT. Full variable domain (outside the CDR3, taken from reference TRBV5-4 and TRBJ2-2): ETGVTQSPTHLIKTRGQQVTLRCSSQSGHNTVSWYQQALGQGPQFIFQYYREEENGRGNFPPRFSGLQFPNYSSELNVNALELDDSALYLCASSLFLMPGTGELFFGEGSRLTVL.

The chain links TRBV7-2 to TRBJ1-5, with a weak D call TRBD1 (6 bases). V was trimmed by 1 base and J by 3 bases, leaving 10 bases between them. The germline V gene encodes CDR1 SGHTA and CDR2 FQGNSA. The CDR3 loop spans 15 amino acids. CDR3 nucleotide sequence: TGTGCCAGCAGCTTAGGGGACATCTACAATCAGCCCCAGCATTTT. This codes for CASSLGDIYNQPQHF.

The V gene is TRBV9, the J gene TRBJ2-3; 9 bases line up with TRBD1. The CDR3 totals 16 residues. The trim removed 4 bases at V and 1 base at J, leaving 7 bases unmatched. Germline values: CDR1 SGDLS, CDR2 YYNGEE. The CDR3 protein is CASSPGTGHRTDTQYF. The CDR3 DNA is TGTGCCAGCAGCCCCGGGACAGGGCACCGCACAGATACGCAGTATTTT.